A selection of T cell receptor beta chains follows, all from one sample in a study of molecular identifiers for immune sequencing clone quantification. Each CDR3 protein is one row after TCRdb ran MiXCR on the PCR reads. The sample has around 86,000 distinct CDR3 sequences; around a fifth are singletons. The sequenced sample was naive CD8+ T cells from blood, with Jurkat cell RNA spiked in. The receptors come from a human donor in good health. Some libraries in this study had Jurkat cell RNA spiked in. Both conserved end residues are part of each CDR3. The D gene is left open where the match is weak. A clone size is listed for some rows: how often the clone was seen (once, few, many), or a class if it is expanded.

.,TRBJ2-7,TRBV28,many,TGTGCCAGCAGCTTTCTGAGGGCAGACGAGCAGTACTTC,CASSFLRADEQYF
.,TRBJ2-5,TRBV9,few,TGTGCCAGCAGCGCCGAGGGAGGAGAAGGTGGAGAGACCCAGTACTTT,CASSAEGGEGGETQYF
.,TRBJ2-7,TRBV7-9,.,TGTGCCAGCAGCTTGCCTACCCCCTACGAGCAGTACTTC,CASSLPTPYEQYF
.,TRBJ1-2,TRBV27,many,TGTGCCAGCAGTTTCGTTGTTGGGGGGTTTGGAGGTGGCTACACCTTC,CASSFVVGGFGGGYTF
TRBD1,TRBJ2-3,TRBV13,many,TGTGCCAGCAGCTGGCGGACAGGGGCGAGTACAGATACGCAGTATTTT,CASSWRTGASTDTQYF
TRBD2,TRBJ2-7,TRBV10-3,many,TGTGCCATCAGTGAGTCTTCTAGCGGGACTTACGAGCAGTACTTC,CAISESSSGTYEQYF
.,TRBJ1-1,TRBV19,many,TGTGCCAGTAGTATAGGTCAGACTGAAGCTTTCTTT,CASSIGQTEAFF
.,TRBJ1-1,TRBV7-9,.,TGTGCCAGCAGCTCGAGCGACACTGAAGCTTTCTTT,CASSSSDTEAFF
TRBD2,TRBJ2-3,TRBV13,few,TGTGCCAGCAGCCTCCGGACTAGCGGGCTTCAAGATACGCAGTATTTT,CASSLRTSGLQDTQYF
TRBD2,TRBJ2-5,TRBV7-9,many,TGTGCCAGCAGCCCCACAGCGGGGGAGACCCAGTACTTC,CASSPTAGETQYF
.,TRBJ2-3,TRBV3-1,many,TGTGCCAGCAGCCAAGAGGGGGTTCTAAGCACAGATACGCAGTATTTT,CASSQEGVLSTDTQYF
TRBD2,TRBJ2-3,TRBV30,many,TGTGCCTGGAGTGTACTAGCGGGACAGGATACGCAGTATTTT,CAWSVLAGQDTQYF
.,TRBJ1-1,TRBV6-5,many,TGTGCCAGCAGTTTTAATGGACAGCCAGAAGCTTTCTTT,CASSFNGQPEAFF
TRBD1,TRBJ2-5,TRBV20-1,few,TGCAGTGCTAGGACCGGGACAGGGGTTGAGACCCAGTACTTC,CSARTGTGVETQYF
TRBD2,TRBJ2-7,TRBV27,many,TGTGCCAGCAGTTCCACTACTAGCGGAAGAGAGCAGTACTTC,CASSSTTSGREQYF
.,TRBJ1-4,TRBV7-9,.,TGTGCCAGCAGCCGGAATCCAGGGTCGACTAATGAAAAACTGTTTTTT,CASSRNPGSTNEKLFF
TRBD2,TRBJ2-3,TRBV11-3,many,TGTGCCAGCAGCTTATCGCCTAGCGGGAGGGTCGGAGATACGCAGTATTTT,CASSLSPSGRVGDTQYF
.,TRBJ1-5,TRBV7-2,many,TGTGCCAGCAGCTTCCTAGACAGTAGCAATCAGCCCCAGCATTTT,CASSFLDSSNQPQHF
TRBD1,TRBJ2-7,TRBV6-6,many,TGTGCCAGCAGTTACCGGGACAGGGTGTACGAGCAGTACTTC,CASSYRDRVYEQYF
.,TRBJ2-7,TRBV20-1,many,TGCAGTGCTAGCGAAGGCGGCAGGTCTTACGAGCAGTACTTC,CSASEGGRSYEQYF
TRBD1,TRBJ2-7,TRBV20-1,many,TGCGGAGGACAGGGTAGCTACGAGCAGTACTTC,CGGQGSYEQYF
.,TRBJ2-7,TRBV5-1,.,TGCGCCAGCAGCTTGGTGGGCACGAGCGAGCAGTACTTC,CASSLVGTSEQYF
.,TRBJ2-1,TRBV28,many,TGTGCCAGCAGTCTAGATTCAAGCTCCTACAATGAGCAGTTCTTC,CASSLDSSSYNEQFF
.,TRBJ2-3,TRBV7-9,many,TGTGCCAGCAGCTTAATATCAGATACGCAGTATTTT,CASSLISDTQYF
.,TRBJ2-7,TRBV27,many,TGTGCCAGCCTCACTTTTAGCCCCCCCTACGAGCAGTACTTC,CASLTFSPPYEQYF
TRBD1,TRBJ1-5,TRBV2,.,TGTGCCAGCAGGGGGGAACAGGGGCATCAGCCCCAGCATTTT,CASRGEQGHQPQHF
TRBD2,TRBJ2-3,TRBV7-9,many,TGTGCCAGCAGTGGTCCTGAGGCGGGGGCAGATACGCAGTATTTT,CASSGPEAGADTQYF
TRBD1,TRBJ2-7,TRBV27,many,TGTGCCAGCAGTCTGGGACAGGGGGGCTACGAGCAGTACTTC,CASSLGQGGYEQYF
.,TRBJ1-1,TRBV12-3/TRBV12-4,many,TGTGCCAGCAGTTCCCCACAGGGTTCTGAAGCTTTCTTT,CASSSPQGSEAFF
TRBD2,TRBJ2-7,TRBV7-9,many,TGTGCCAGCAGCGTTGAGGTAGCGGGAGTCGAAGAGCAGTACTTC,CASSVEVAGVEEQYF
TRBD2,TRBJ2-3,TRBV28,many,TGTGCCAGCAGTTTCGAGTCGCTAGCGGGAACAGATACGCAGTATTTT,CASSFESLAGTDTQYF
.,TRBJ2-2,TRBV5-5,many,TGTGCCAGCAGCGTGTCCCAGGGCCGGAACACCGGGGAGCTGTTTTTT,CASSVSQGRNTGELFF
.,TRBJ1-2,TRBV28,many,TGTGCCAGCACCAGACCCGCCAGACATCACATAGAGGGCTACACCTTC,CASTRPARHHIEGYTF
TRBD1,TRBJ1-4,TRBV20-1,many,TGCAGTGCTATCGCTAGGGGGACAGTCTTTAATGAAAAACTGTTTTTT,CSAIARGTVFNEKLFF
TRBD1,TRBJ2-5,TRBV12-3/TRBV12-4,many,TGTGCCAGCAGTTTAGGACAGGGGGCCGTCGAGACCCAGTACTTC,CASSLGQGAVETQYF
.,TRBJ2-1,TRBV19,many,TGTGCCAGTAGTATTGGATCTAGCGAGGGTTACAATGAGCAGTTCTTC,CASSIGSSEGYNEQFF
.,TRBJ2-5,TRBV18,.,TGTGCCAGCTCAGGACGGGACATTAGCCAAGAGACCCAGTACTTC,CASSGRDISQETQYF
TRBD1,TRBJ2-7,TRBV10-3,many,TGTGCCATCAGTGAGTCAGTTAGACAGGGCCCCAACGAGCAGTACTTC,CAISESVRQGPNEQYF
.,TRBJ2-3,TRBV6-2/TRBV6-3,many,TGTGCCAGCAGTTACCTGGTACTAACAGATACGCAGTATTTT,CASSYLVLTDTQYF
TRBD1,TRBJ2-5,TRBV24-1,.,TGTGCCACCAGTGATGAGACAGGGACGAACCTAGAGACCCAGTACTTC,CATSDETGTNLETQYF
.,TRBJ2-3,TRBV5-1,many,TGCGCCAGCAGCTTACCACCGGGACGCGAGCAGTATTTT,CASSLPPGREQYF
TRBD2,TRBJ2-7,TRBV20-1,.,TGCAGTGCTAAGACCTATAGCGGGGTCCGCTACGAGCAGTACTTC,CSAKTYSGVRYEQYF
.,TRBJ1-1,TRBV6-5,.,TGTGCCAGCAGTTACTCTGGGGGGGTGGTTGAAGCTTTCTTT,CASSYSGGVVEAFF
.,TRBJ2-7,TRBV5-1,few,TGCGCCAGCAGCTTGGAGTGGGGACCACGCGAGCAGTACTTC,CASSLEWGPREQYF